This T cell receptor (beta chain) was recorded in a study of cytomegalovirus exposure and HLA in healthy donors. Study-wide results and limits: Donors were assumed by presence/absence analyses to have roughly uniform sequencing depth. The authors confirmed in vitro that a few CMV-associated chains were specific for CMV antigens.

The sample holds a few counts of this clone. The target antigen is unknown. V dropped 4 bases and J dropped 7 bases, with 20 bases sitting between them. The germline V gene has CDR1 SGHRS and CDR2 YFSETQ. The CDR3 length is 15 residues. The PCR employed 60 Vbeta primers together with 13 Jbeta primers. Repertoires were generated with immunoSEQ multiplex PCR, while TCRdb's copy carries only in-frame clones and drops some. The repertoire holds 30,000 to 40,000 clones, with less than 85% as singletons. J is TRBJ1-2 and V is TRBV5-1; D perhaps matches TRBD1 (5 bases). The sequence was collected from a woman younger than 45 in good health and CMV-seropositive. Sequenced sample: PBMCs. The CDR3 loop is CASSPGLALSGGYTF. In DNA, the CDR3 is TGCGCCAGCAGCCCGGGACTGGCCCTGAGCGGTGGCTACACCTTC.